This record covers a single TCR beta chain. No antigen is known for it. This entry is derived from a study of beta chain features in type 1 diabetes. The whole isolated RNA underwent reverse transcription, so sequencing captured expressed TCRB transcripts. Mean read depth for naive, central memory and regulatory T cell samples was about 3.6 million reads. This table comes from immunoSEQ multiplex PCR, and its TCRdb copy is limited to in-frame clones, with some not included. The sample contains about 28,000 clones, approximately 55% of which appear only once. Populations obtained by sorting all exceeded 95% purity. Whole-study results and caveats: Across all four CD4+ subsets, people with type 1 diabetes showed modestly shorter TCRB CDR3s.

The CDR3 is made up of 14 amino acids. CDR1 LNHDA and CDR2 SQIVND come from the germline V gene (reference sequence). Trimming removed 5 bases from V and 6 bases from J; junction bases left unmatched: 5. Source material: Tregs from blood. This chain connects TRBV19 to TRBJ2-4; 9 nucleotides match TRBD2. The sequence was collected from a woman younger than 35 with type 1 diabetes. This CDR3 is CASSQISGRNIQYF. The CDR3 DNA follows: TGTGCCAGTAGTCAAATTAGCGGGAGAAACATTCAGTACTTC.